The present entry profiles one T cell receptor beta chain with its context. The antigen is undetermined. The data are from a study of OX40 agonist ivuxolimab in advanced cancers. Study at large: With a range of about 20 to 79, age averaged 60 years, and nearly 85% were male. Findings and caveats of the study: Compared with others, partial responders at 0.1-3.0 mg/kg displayed clonal expansion among the lowest. On average, CD8+ T cells showed a greater number of expanded clones than CD4+.

Excluded were patients having autoimmune disease history or systemic immunosuppression. The protocol was immunoSEQ multiplex PCR, while the TCRdb copy is restricted to in-frame clones and leaves out a portion. The table includes about 72,000 clones, approximately 84% detected once. The receptor comes from an adult with an advanced solid tumor such as melanoma, head and neck, liver or kidney cancer. Here the sequenced sample was CD4+ or CD8+ T cells sorted from blood, taken in a trial of the OX40 agonist ivuxolimab.

The CDR3 region has the DNA TGTGCCAGCAGTTTATTAGGGAAACCCGGGGAGCTGTTTTTT. Translated, it gives CASSLLGKPGELFF. The rearrangement links TRBV27 to TRBJ2-2; no clear D. CDR1 and CDR2 (germline): MNHEY, SMNVEV (reference sequence). There are 14 residues in the CDR3. Trimming took off 1 base at V and 6 bases at J, with 9 bases between the two ends.